This TCR beta chain came from a study of CXCR3-negative and CXCR3-positive naive CD8 T cells. The CDR3 is made up of 15 amino acids. Germline assignment: CDR1 MGHRA and CDR2 YSYEKL. Libraries of TRB cDNA were made by 5' RACE and carried UMIs. From its re-call of the 5' RACE reads, TCRdb lists each CDR3 protein once, without DNA. The listing contains 50,000 to 55,000 distinct CDR3 sequences. The chain links TRBV4-1 to TRBJ2-5; with no DNA, the TCRdb D assignment of TRBD2 cannot be verified. The sample was naive CXCR3- CD8+ T cells from blood. The sample's subset: CD45RO-CCR7+CD27+CD95- naive CD8+ T cells lacking CXCR3 (TNR3-). The source is a human donor in good health. Some clones in this sample may be carry-over from other donors' samples. CDR3: CASSQVTSGIGTQYF.